These 7 T cell receptor beta chains were sequenced from one sample in a study of CD8+ T cells in alopecia areata. Reverse transcription of extracted RNA yielded cDNA, which provided the sequencing template. Measured with immunoSEQ multiplex PCR; TCRdb has only the in-frame clones, and not every one. The profile shows more than 200,000 clones, under 70% of them singletons. As to treatment: oral pan-JAK inhibitor, 5-10 mg twice daily. Sequencing was performed on CD4+ T cells sorted from blood, taken at approximately week 42, from a patient treated with tofacitinib. The receptors shown here come from a human donor with alopecia areata.

The chain recombines TRBV30 with TRBJ1-2; 10 nucleotides agree with TRBD1. This CDR3 comprises 11 residues. The junction had 0 bases not matched to a gene; V was cut back by 8 bases and J by 3 bases. The germline V gene encodes CDR1 GTSNPN and CDR2 SVGIG (reference sequence). CDR3 protein: CAGQGDYGYTF. The CDR3 region has the DNA TGTGCCGGACAGGGGGACTATGGCTACACCTTC.

The V call is TRBV10-3, the J call TRBJ1-2; 8 bases fit TRBD1. Trimming removed 2 bases from V and 8 bases from J; junction bases left unmatched: 7. Per germline, CDR1 ENHRY and CDR2 SYGVKD. The CDR3 sequence is 14 residues long. Here the CDR3 reads CAISEGQGSGGYTF. Here the CDR3 DNA reads TGTGCCATCAGTGAGGGACAGGGCTCGGGCGGCTACACCTTC.

In DNA, the CDR3 is TGTGCCAGCAGTGCTGCGGGGCGGGCCTATAATTCACCCCTCCACTTT. It specifies CASSAAGRAYNSPLHF. The chain joins TRBV25-1 to TRBJ1-6, with a possible D match to TRBD1 (5 bases). The CDR3 is made up of 16 amino acids. The V end was cut by 4 bases, the J end by 2 bases, with 12 bases between. Germline CDR1 reads MGHDK; CDR2 reads SYGVNS.

The V gene is TRBV5-6, the J gene TRBJ2-7; D tentatively fits TRBD1 or TRBD2 (5 bases each). The CDR3 totals 15 residues. Between the trimmed V and J ends, which lost 3 bases and 0 bases, there was a span of 13 bases. Germline V gene sequence: CDR1 SGHDT, CDR2 YYEEEE. The CDR3 nucleotides read TGTGCCAGCAGCTCACTCGGGACGGCCTCCTACGAGCAGTACTTC. It yields the protein CASSSLGTASYEQYF.

The chain links TRBV11-1 to TRBJ2-1; TRBD1 or TRBD2 may be the D gene (5 bases each). V shed 6 bases and J shed 7 bases, with 10 bases lying between them. Per germline, CDR1 SGHAT and CDR2 FQDESV (reference sequence). The CDR3 extends over 12 amino acids. For the CDR3, the DNA is TGTGCCAGCAGTTTGGGGGAAAATGAGCAGTTCTTC. Its translation is CASSLGENEQFF.

The rearrangement links TRBV27 to TRBJ2-7; possibly TRBD1 for D (6 bases). Germline lookup yields CDR1 MNHEY and CDR2 SMNVEV (reference sequence). This CDR3 region has 17 residues. V was pared by 6 bases and J by 3 bases, with 24 bases between. The CDR3 coding sequence is TGTGCCAGCAGCCCTATAACCAGGGTAGGGGGAATCTACGAGCAGTACTTC. Translating it yields CASSPITRVGGIYEQYF.

This clone has only one observation. This rearrangement joins TRBV6-1 to TRBJ2-1; 11 bases are shared with TRBD1. Trimming removed 6 bases from V and 8 bases from J; junction bases left unmatched: 9. Germline V lookup: CDR1 MNHNS, CDR2 SASEGT. CDR3 length: 15 amino acids. CDR3 bases: TGTGCCAGCAGCCCCGGGACAGGGGGATCAGATGAGCAGTTCTTC. Amino acids: CASSPGTGGSDEQFF.